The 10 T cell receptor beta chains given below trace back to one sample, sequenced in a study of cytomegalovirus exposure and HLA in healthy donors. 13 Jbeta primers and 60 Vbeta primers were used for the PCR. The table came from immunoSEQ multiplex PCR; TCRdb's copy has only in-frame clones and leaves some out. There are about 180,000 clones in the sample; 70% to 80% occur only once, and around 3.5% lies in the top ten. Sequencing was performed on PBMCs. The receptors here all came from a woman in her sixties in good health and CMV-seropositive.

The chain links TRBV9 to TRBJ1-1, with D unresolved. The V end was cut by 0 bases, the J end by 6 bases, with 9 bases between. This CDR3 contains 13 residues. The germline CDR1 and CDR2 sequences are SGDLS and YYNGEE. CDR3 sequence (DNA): TGTGCCAGCAGCGTAGTATCGGGGTCTGAAGCTTTCTTT. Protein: CASSVVSGSEAFF.

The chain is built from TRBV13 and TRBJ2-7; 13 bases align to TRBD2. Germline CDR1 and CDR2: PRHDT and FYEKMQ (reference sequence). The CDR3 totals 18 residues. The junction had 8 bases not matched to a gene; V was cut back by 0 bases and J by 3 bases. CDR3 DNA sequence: TGTGCCAGCAGCTTAGGCGGGGGTGGACTAGCGGGAGTCTACGAGCAGTACTTC. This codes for CASSLGGGGLAGVYEQYF.

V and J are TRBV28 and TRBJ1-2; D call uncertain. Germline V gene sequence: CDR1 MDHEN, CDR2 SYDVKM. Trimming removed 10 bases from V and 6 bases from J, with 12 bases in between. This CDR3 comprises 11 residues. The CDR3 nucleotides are TGTGCCACCCTAGAGGCCCATGGCTACACCTTC. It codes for CATLEAHGYTF.

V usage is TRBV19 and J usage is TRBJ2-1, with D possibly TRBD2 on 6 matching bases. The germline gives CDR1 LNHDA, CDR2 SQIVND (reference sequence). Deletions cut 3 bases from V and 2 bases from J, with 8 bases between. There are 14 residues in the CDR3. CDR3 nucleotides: TGTGCCAGTAGTATTGCGGGACCCTACAATGAGCAGTTCTTC. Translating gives CASSIAGPYNEQFF.

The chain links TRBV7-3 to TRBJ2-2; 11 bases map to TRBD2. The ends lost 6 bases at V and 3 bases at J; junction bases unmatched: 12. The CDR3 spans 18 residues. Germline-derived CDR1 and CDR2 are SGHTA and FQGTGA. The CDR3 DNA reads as TGTGCCAGCAGTCCCCGACCGGTACTAGCGGGGGACACCGGGGAGCTGTTTTTT. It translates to CASSPRPVLAGDTGELFF.

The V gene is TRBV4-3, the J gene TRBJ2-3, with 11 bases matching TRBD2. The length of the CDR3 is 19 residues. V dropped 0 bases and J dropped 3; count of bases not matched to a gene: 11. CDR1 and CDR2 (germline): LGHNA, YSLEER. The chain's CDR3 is CASSQEGLAEMVSTDTQYF. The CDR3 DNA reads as TGCGCCAGCAGCCAAGAGGGACTAGCGGAGATGGTCAGTACAGATACGCAGTATTTT.

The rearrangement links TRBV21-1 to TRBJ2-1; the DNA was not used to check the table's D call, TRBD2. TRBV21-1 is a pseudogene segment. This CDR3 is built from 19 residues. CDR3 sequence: CASSNLTSGYLSSYNEQFF. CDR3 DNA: TGTGCCAGCAGCAACCTCACTAGCGGGTACCTGAGCTCCTACAATGAGCAGTTCTTC.

CDR3 sequence reads: CASSVLSSVHVDTQYF. CDR3 bases: TGTGCCAGCAGCGTACTGAGTTCTGTTCATGTAGATACGCAGTATTTT. The chain has TRBV9 and TRBJ2-3, with D unresolved. The CDR3 consists of 16 residues. Germline lookup yields CDR1 SGDLS and CDR2 YYNGEE. V lost 1 base and J 5 bases, leaving 17 bases between the germline ends.

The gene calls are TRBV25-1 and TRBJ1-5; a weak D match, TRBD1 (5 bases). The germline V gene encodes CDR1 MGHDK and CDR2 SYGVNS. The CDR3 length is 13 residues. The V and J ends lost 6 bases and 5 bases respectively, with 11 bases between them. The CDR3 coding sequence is TGTGCCAGCAGAAGGGGTGATGATCAGCCCCAGCATTTT. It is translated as CASRRGDDQPQHF.

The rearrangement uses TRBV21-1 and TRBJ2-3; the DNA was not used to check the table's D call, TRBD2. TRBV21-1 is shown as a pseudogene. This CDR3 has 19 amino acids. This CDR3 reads CASSSRPPGSREGIDTQYF. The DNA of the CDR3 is TGTGCCAGCAGCAGCCGTCCTCCGGGTTCCCGGGAGGGCATAGATACGCAGTATTTT.